This record covers a single T cell receptor (beta chain). Its matching antigen is unknown. Documented time point: peripheral blood 6 weeks after treatment start. This CDR3 has 16 residues. V was clipped by 2 bases and J by 8 bases; unmatched bases: 10. The germline CDR1 and CDR2 sequences are LGHNA and YNFKEQ. This entry belongs to a study of PD-L1 blockade in urothelial cancer. Study overall: Blood was subjected to analysis at 3 weeks (second dose) and 6 weeks following treatment start.

Using immunoSEQ multiplex PCR, the repertoire was profiled, and TCRdb retains in-frame clones only, with some absent. The data show 35,000 to 45,000 clones, with about 89% seen just once and 5.5% to 8% held by the top ten. General study points: Below-median blood TCR clonality before treatment forecast better survival.

The TCR comes from a man aged 70-80 years with urothelial cancer. The input for sequencing was PBMCs, taken around atezolizumab (anti-PD-L1) treatment. This chain links TRBV4-2 with TRBJ1-4; TRBD1 matches at 8 bases. CDR3 nucleotides: TGTGCCAGCAGCCAACAAGGACAGGGTCTAGGGGAAAAACTGTTTTTT. It encodes CASSQQGQGLGEKLFF.